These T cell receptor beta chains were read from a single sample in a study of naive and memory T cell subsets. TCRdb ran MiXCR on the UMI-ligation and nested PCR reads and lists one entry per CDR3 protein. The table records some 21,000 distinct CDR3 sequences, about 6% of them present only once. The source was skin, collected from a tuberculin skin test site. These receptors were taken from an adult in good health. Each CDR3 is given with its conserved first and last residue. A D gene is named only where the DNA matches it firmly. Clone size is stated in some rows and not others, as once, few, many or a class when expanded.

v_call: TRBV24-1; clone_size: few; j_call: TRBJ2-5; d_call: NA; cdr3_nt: TGTGCCACCAGTGTGGGAAACCAAGAGACCCAGTACTTC; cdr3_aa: CATSVGNQETQYF
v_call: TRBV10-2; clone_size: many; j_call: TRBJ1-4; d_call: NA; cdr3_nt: TGCGCCAGCAGTGAATCCGGGACTATTAATGAAAAACTGTTTTTT; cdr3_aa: CASSESGTINEKLFF
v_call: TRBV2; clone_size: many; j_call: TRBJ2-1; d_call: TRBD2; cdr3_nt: TGTGCCAGCAGTAACGGACTAGCGGGAGCGTTCAGCTCCTACAATGAGCAGTTCTTC; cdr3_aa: CASSNGLAGAFSSYNEQFF
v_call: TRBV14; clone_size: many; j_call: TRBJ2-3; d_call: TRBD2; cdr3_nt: TGTGCCAGCAGCCCCTTGCAAGCGGGGGATACGCAGTATTTT; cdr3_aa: CASSPLQAGDTQYF
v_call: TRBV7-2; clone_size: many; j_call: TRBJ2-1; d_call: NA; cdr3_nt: TGTGCCAGCAGCTTAGCGCTGGTCCTGAGCTCCTACAATGAGCAGTTCTTC; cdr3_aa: CASSLALVLSSYNEQFF
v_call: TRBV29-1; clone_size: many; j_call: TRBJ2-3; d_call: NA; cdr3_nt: TGCAGCGTTGTAAGAGCCACAGATACGCAGTATTTT; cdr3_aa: CSVVRATDTQYF
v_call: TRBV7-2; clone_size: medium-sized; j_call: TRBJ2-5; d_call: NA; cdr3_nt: TGTGCCAGCAGCCCGCCGGCGGGGAACCCCCTTAGGTCCCAGTACTTC; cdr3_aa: CASSPPAGNPLRSQYF
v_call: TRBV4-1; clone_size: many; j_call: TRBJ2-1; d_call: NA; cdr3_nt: TGCGCCACCGCCCAACAGGCAGTCAGTGAGCAGTTCTTC; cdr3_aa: CATAQQAVSEQFF
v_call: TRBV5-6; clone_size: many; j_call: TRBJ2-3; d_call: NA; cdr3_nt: TGTGCCAGCAGACCGGGACTCCTCACAGATACGCAGTATTTT; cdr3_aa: CASRPGLLTDTQYF
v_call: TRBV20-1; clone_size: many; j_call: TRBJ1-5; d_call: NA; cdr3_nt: TGCAGTGCTAGAGAGAGCACAGCTAATCAGCCCCAGCATTTT; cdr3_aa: CSARESTANQPQHF
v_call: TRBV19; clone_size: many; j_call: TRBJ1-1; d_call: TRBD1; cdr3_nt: TGTGCCAGTATTCAAGACAGGGCGGGTAAAGCTTTCTTT; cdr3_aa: CASIQDRAGKAFF
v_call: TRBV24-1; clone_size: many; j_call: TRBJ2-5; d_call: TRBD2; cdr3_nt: TGTGCCACCAGTGATCCCACCCCATTAGCGGGAGAAGAGACCCAGTACTTC; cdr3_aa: CATSDPTPLAGEETQYF
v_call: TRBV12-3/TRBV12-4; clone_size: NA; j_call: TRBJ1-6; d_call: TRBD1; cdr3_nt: TGTGCCAGCAGGGAAGACAGGGATAATTCACCCCTCCACTTT; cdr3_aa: CASREDRDNSPLHF
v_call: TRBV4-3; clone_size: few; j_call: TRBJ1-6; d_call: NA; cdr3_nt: TGCGCCAGCAGCCAAGAACAGGGAAATAATTCACCCCTCCACTTT; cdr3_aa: CASSQEQGNNSPLHF
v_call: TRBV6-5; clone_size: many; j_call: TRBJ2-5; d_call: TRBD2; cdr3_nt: TGTGCCAGCAGTACCGGCAGCGGGGGAGAGACCCAGTACTTC; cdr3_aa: CASSTGSGGETQYF
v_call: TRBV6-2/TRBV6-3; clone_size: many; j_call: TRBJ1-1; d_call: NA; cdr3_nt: TGTGCCAGCAGTTACGGGGGGAGGAACACTGAAGCTTTCTTT; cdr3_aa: CASSYGGRNTEAFF
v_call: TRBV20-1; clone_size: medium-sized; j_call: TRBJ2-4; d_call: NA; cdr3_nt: TGCAGTGCGCCGCAGGGGAACATTCAGTACTTC; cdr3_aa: CSAPQGNIQYF
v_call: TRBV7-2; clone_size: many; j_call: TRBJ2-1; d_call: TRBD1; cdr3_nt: TGTGCCAGGAGACAGGGGGCCTACAATGAGCAGTTCTTC; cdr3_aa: CARRQGAYNEQFF
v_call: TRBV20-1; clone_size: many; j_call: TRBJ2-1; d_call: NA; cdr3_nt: TGCAGTGCTAGGACTATTTACAATGAGCAGTTCTTC; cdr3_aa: CSARTIYNEQFF
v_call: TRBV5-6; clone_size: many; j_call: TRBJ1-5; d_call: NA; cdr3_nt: TGTGCCAGCAGCAAGCCCGGTAAGCCCCAGCATTTT; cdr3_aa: CASSKPGKPQHF
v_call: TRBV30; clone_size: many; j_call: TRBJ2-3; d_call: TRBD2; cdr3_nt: TGTGCCTGGACCCCAGCGGGACTTAGCACAGATACGCAGTATTTT; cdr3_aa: CAWTPAGLSTDTQYF
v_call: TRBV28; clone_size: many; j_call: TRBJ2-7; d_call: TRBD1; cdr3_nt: TGTGCGACGGGACAGGGGATCTACGAGCAGTACTTC; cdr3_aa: CATGQGIYEQYF
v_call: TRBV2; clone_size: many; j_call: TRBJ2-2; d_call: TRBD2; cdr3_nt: TGTGCCAGCAGTGAGCGGGAGGACACCGGGGAGCTGTTTTTT; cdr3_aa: CASSEREDTGELFF
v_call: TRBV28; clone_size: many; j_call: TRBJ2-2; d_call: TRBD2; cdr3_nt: TGTGCCAGCAGTCCCGGACTAGCGGCGAACACCGGGGAGCTGTTTTTT; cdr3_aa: CASSPGLAANTGELFF
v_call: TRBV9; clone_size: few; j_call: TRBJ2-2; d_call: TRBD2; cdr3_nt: TGTGCCAGCAGCGTAGAGGGGACTAGCGTGGCCGGGGAGCTGTTTTTT; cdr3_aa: CASSVEGTSVAGELFF
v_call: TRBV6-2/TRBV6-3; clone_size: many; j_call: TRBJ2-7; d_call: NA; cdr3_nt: TGTGCCAGCAGTCTTCCAGCGCATGCACTGTACTACGAGCAGTACTTC; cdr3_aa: CASSLPAHALYYEQYF
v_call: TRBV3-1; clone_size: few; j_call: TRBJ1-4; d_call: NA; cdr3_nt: TGTGCCAGCAGCCAAGCCAGCCCTGGTCGCGCTAATGAAAAACTGTTTTTT; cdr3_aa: CASSQASPGRANEKLFF
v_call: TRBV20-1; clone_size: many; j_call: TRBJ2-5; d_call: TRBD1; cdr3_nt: TGCAGTGCTAGAGGGGGACAGGGCCTCCGGGAGACCCAGTACTTC; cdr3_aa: CSARGGQGLRETQYF
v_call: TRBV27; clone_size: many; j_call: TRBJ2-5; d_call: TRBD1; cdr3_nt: TGTGCCAGCAGTTCTGCCTACCGGGACAGGGAAAAGGGCTTCCACCAAGAGACCCAGTACTTC; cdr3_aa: CASSSAYRDREKGFHQETQYF
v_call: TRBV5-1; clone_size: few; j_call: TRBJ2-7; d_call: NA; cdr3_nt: TGCGCCAGCAGCTTAAGGGATGGGAGCTCCTACGAGCAGTACTTC; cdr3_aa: CASSLRDGSSYEQYF
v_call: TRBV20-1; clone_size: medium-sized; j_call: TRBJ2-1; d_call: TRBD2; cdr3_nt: TGCAGTGCTAGAGCAACGGGAGGTGAGCAGTTCTTC; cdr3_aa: CSARATGGEQFF
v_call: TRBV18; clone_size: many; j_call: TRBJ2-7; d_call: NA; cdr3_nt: TGTGCCAGCCTCCCCCTACAGGGCCACGAGCAGTACTTC; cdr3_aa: CASLPLQGHEQYF
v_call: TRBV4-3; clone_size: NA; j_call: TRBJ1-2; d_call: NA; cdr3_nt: TGCGCCAGCAGCCAGTCCTACGTGACAGGAGCGAGCTATGGCTACACCTTC; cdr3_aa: CASSQSYVTGASYGYTF
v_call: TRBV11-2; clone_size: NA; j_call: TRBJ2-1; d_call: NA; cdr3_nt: TGTGCCAGCAGCTTAGATCGGCTCGGGGGCGGGGAGCAGTTCTTC; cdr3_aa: CASSLDRLGGGEQFF
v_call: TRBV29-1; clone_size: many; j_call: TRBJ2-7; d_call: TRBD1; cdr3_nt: TGCAGCGTTCGACAGGGTTCTGGATCCTACGAGCAGTACTTC; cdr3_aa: CSVRQGSGSYEQYF
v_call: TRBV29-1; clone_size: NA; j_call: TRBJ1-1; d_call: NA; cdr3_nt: TGCAGCGTTAGCAGGTCGAGGGAAACTGAAGCTTTCTTT; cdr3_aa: CSVSRSRETEAFF
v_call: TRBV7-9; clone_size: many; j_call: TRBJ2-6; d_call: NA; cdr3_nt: TGTGCCAGCAATCCTTGGCAGGCCGACTCTGGGGCCAACGTCCTGACTTTC; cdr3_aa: CASNPWQADSGANVLTF
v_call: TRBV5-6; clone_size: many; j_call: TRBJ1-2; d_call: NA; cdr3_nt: TGTGCCAGCAGCCGAGGACAGAGTCGATCTAACTATGGCTACACCTTC; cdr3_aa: CASSRGQSRSNYGYTF
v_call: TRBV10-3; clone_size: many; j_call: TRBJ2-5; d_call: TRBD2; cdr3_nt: TGTGCCACACGGACTAGCGGGCAAGAGACCCAGTACTTC; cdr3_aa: CATRTSGQETQYF